This T cell receptor beta chain was obtained from a study of cytomegalovirus exposure and HLA in healthy donors. Overall study: The platform used for the roughly 110 validation repertoires matched that of the approximately 670 first-cohort repertoires, a later analysis reported.

Points from the study as a whole: The study flagged some 170 TCR beta chains as cytomegalovirus-associated. The classifier was said to identify cytomegalovirus status with high specificity and sensitivity.

A note on this clone: Its antigen remains unidentified.

Generated by immunoSEQ multiplex PCR, the TCRdb table keeps only in-frame clones and is missing some. The sample includes 150,000 to 200,000 clones, approximately 87% of them seen just once. Sequencing was performed on PBMCs. The TCR comes from a woman in her thirties in good health and CMV-seronegative.

The CDR3 sequence is CASSSGLAASTDTQYF. The CDR3 DNA follows: TGTGCCAGCAGCTCGGGACTAGCGGCTAGCACAGATACGCAGTATTTT. The V call is TRBV7-6, the J call TRBJ2-3; 11 bases agree with TRBD2. In germline, CDR1 is SGHVS, CDR2 FNYEAQ. The CDR3 has 16 amino acids. The V segment lost 4 bases and the J segment 0 bases; nucleotides outside the gene matches: 3.